This paragraph covers one T cell receptor (beta chain) sequence. Its antigen is currently unknown. The data derive from a study of OX40 agonist ivuxolimab in advanced cancers. Study overall: Patients were treated with ivuxolimab, an agonistic anti-OX40 (CD134) antibody. Antecedent anti-PD-1, anti-PD-L1 or anti-CTLA-4 therapy was permissible, with under 50% having received some. Study-level findings and limits: On average, a greater number of expanded clones characterised CD8+ T cells relative to CD4+.

Generated by immunoSEQ multiplex PCR, the TCRdb table keeps only in-frame clones and is missing some. The sample carries more than 85,000 clones, about nine tenths recorded once. Autoimmune disease history or systemic immunosuppression excluded patients. Sequences were derived from CD4+ or CD8+ T cells sorted from blood, sampled in a trial of the OX40 agonist ivuxolimab. The sequence came from an adult with an advanced solid tumor such as melanoma, head and neck, liver or kidney cancer.

The CDR3 loop reads CASQNRGLRDTQYF. The CDR3 region has the DNA TGTGCCAGCCAAAACAGGGGGCTTAGAGATACGCAGTATTTT. The J gene is TRBJ2-3, the V gene TRBV6-6, with 9 bases aligning to TRBD1. The CDR3 is 14 amino acids. CDR1 MNHNY and CDR2 SVGAGI come from the germline V gene (reference sequence). The V segment lost 8 bases and the J segment 5 bases; nucleotides outside the gene matches: 8.